Presented here are 30 T cell receptor beta chains from one specimen sequenced in a study of blood T cell repertoires in COVID-19 (TCRdb year 2020). Library creation used the immunoSEQ multiplex PCR assay. Imported from immuneACCESS, the table was reduced by TCRdb to in-frame sequences with V and J called. These copies leave out some clones; in studies compared against another copy, an unresolved V gene accounts for under half, and the cause of the remainder is not known. This sample gives 130,000 or so clones in total; approximately 83% of them show up just once. Over 2.5% of the sample is in the top ten clones. Sequencing was done on a sample of peripheral blood. The receptors were gathered from an elderly woman with acute or convalescent COVID-19.

The chain uses TRBV5-1 and TRBJ1-6, with D maybe TRBD1 (6 bases). Germline assignment: CDR1 SGHRS and CDR2 YFSETQ. CDR3 length equals 17 residues. With 0 bases removed from V and 7 bases from J, the gap between germline ends came to 17 bases. The CDR3 here is CASSLGRTDFSNSPLHF. CDR3 bases: TGCGCCAGCAGCTTGGGGCGGACAGATTTCTCGAATTCACCCCTCCACTTT.

This chain links TRBV7-2 with TRBJ1-2, with D perhaps matching TRBD1 (6 bases). The V end was cut by 3 bases, the J end by 1 base, with 12 bases between. This CDR3 has 15 amino acids. CDR1 and CDR2 (germline): SGHTA, FQGNSA. The CDR3 here is CASSLRLQGNYGYTF. In nucleotides, the CDR3 is TGTGCCAGCAGCTTGCGCCTACAGGGTAACTATGGCTACACCTTC. Full variable domain (missing parts from reference TRBV7-2 and TRBJ1-2): GAGVSQSPSNKVTEKGKDVELRCDPISGHTALYWYRQSLGQGLEFLIYFQGNSAPDKSGLPSDRFSAERTGGSVSTLTIQRTQQEDSAVYLCASSLRLQGNYGYTFGSGTRLTVV.

The chain is built from TRBV18 and TRBJ1-3; tentatively, D is TRBD1 (6 bases). V lost 0 bases and J 0 bases, leaving 12 bases between the germline ends. CDR1 and CDR2 from the germline V gene are KGHSH and LQKENI. This CDR3 contains 17 residues. CDR3 sequence reads: CASSPPQGSGSGNTIYF. CDR3 nucleotides: TGTGCCAGCTCACCACCGCAGGGGTCGGGCTCTGGAAACACCATATATTTT.

This chain links TRBV7-3 with TRBJ2-1, with 11 bases identical to TRBD1. Germline V lookup: CDR1 SGHTA, CDR2 FQGTGA. The CDR3 runs to 15 residues. The V gene end was trimmed by 5 bases and the J gene end by 1 base; junction bases not matched to a gene: 1. The CDR3: CASSRDRGSYNEQFF. CDR3 sequence (DNA): TGTGCCAGCAGCCGGGACAGGGGGTCCTACAATGAGCAGTTCTTC.

The CDR3 DNA follows: TGTGCCAGCAGTTTGGCAGGGGAGTCACCCCTCCACTTT. This translates into CASSLAGESPLHF. J is TRBJ1-6 and V is TRBV11-3; weak D call: TRBD1 (6 bases). CDR3 length equals 13 residues. Trimming took off 6 bases at V and 10 bases at J, with 13 bases between the two ends. The germline V gene encodes CDR1 SGHNT and CDR2 YENEEA.

The chain couples TRBV12-3 or TRBV12-4 to TRBJ1-4; no clear D. The CDR3 contains 13 residues. Trimming shortened V by 4 bases and J by 8 bases, and 11 bases separated the two germline ends. The CDR3 loop is CASSSEMREKLFF. CDR3 DNA: TGTGCCAGCAGTTCGGAGATGAGAGAAAAACTGTTTTTT.

This chain connects TRBV3-1 (or the pseudogene TRBV3-2) to TRBJ2-4, with D possibly matching TRBD1 (5 bases). Germline V lookup: CDR1 LGHDT, CDR2 YNNKEL (reference sequence). The CDR3 runs 15 residues. Trimming cost V 2 bases and J 3 bases, with 11 bases left between them. This CDR3 reads CASSQTDSNKNIQYF. The CDR3 nucleotides read TGTGCCAGCAGCCAAACCGACAGTAACAAAAACATTCAGTACTTC.

This clone was found a few times. The chain combines TRBV7-3 with TRBJ2-3; maybe TRBD1 (5 bases). The CDR3 is made up of 13 amino acids. Per germline, CDR1 SGHTA and CDR2 FQGTGA. Trimming removed 4 bases at V and 1 base at J, with 6 bases between. The CDR3 here is CASSSQGTDTQYF. CDR3 DNA sequence: TGTGCCAGCAGCTCACAGGGCACAGATACGCAGTATTTT.

The V call is TRBV5-4, the J call TRBJ2-2; the match to TRBD1 covers 9 bases. V was clipped by 1 base and J by 7 bases; unmatched bases: 5. This CDR3 comprises 15 residues. Germline assignment: CDR1 SGHNT and CDR2 YYREEE (reference sequence). The CDR3 reads CASSLLTGGIGELFF. In DNA, the CDR3 is TGTGCCAGCAGCTTGCTGACAGGGGGTATCGGGGAGCTGTTTTTT.

J is TRBJ1-5 and V is TRBV5-5; no clear D. The germline V gene has CDR1 SGHKS and CDR2 YYEKEE (reference sequence). The CDR3 runs to 14 residues. Deletions cut 0 bases from V and 6 bases from J, with 10 bases between. The CDR3 DNA sequence: TGTGCCAGCAGCTTGGAATCGGGGTTTCAGCCCCAGCATTTT. This translates into CASSLESGFQPQHF.

This sequence joins TRBV7-9 and TRBJ2-5, with 10 bases matching TRBD1. V gave up 6 bases and J gave up 2 bases; unmatched junction bases: 9. The CDR3 covers 16 residues. The germline CDR1 and CDR2 sequences are SEHNR and FQNEAQ (reference sequence). The chain's CDR3 is CASSRGTGDAQETQYF. Here the CDR3 DNA reads TGTGCCAGCAGTCGTGGGACAGGGGATGCTCAAGAGACCCAGTACTTC.

This chain uses TRBV5-1 with TRBJ1-4; no firm D call. Trimming pared 5 bases from V and 4 bases from J, leaving 15 bases between. Germline CDR1 SGHRS, CDR2 YFSETQ. This CDR3 spans 15 amino acids. The CDR3 coding sequence is TGCGCCAGCAGGGATACCGGGTCTCTTAATGAAAAACTGTTTTTT. Its translation: CASRDTGSLNEKLFF.

The chain employs TRBV5-1 and TRBJ1-1; 10 nucleotides line up with TRBD1. Unmatched junction bases numbered 8, after V lost 4 bases and J lost 5 bases. The CDR3 totals 15 residues. Germline V lookup: CDR1 SGHRS, CDR2 YFSETQ. CDR3: CASSLPGTGVTEAFF. CDR3 nucleotides: TGCGCCAGCAGCCTACCCGGGACAGGGGTGACTGAAGCTTTCTTT.

This clone has just one count. The rearrangement joins TRBV7-9 to TRBJ2-7; 7 bases fit TRBD2. V lost 6 bases, J lost 2 bases, and 7 bases stayed unmatched. This CDR3 spans 14 amino acids. Germline V gene data show CDR1 as SEHNR and CDR2 as FQNEAQ (reference sequence). DNA for the CDR3: TGTGCCAGCAGTTTTCCGACTAGCCCCTACGAGCAGTACTTC. It is translated as CASSFPTSPYEQYF.

This rearrangement joins TRBV4-1 to TRBJ2-7; 9 bases map to TRBD2. The CDR3 runs to 13 residues. The germline gives CDR1 MGHRA, CDR2 YSYEKL. V was pared by 4 bases and J by 6 bases, with 4 bases of the junction left unmatched. The CDR3 protein is CASSLAGGAEQYF. CDR3 coding DNA: TGCGCCAGCAGCCTCGCGGGGGGGGCCGAGCAGTACTTC.

V is TRBV7-3 and J is TRBJ1-2; D remains ambiguous. In germline, CDR1 is SGHTA, CDR2 FQGTGA. CDR3 length: 13 residues. Trimming pared 2 bases from V and 6 bases from J, leaving 10 bases between. The CDR3 is CASSLSRVDGYTF. In nucleotides, the CDR3 is TGTGCCAGCAGCTTATCTAGAGTGGATGGCTACACCTTC. Filled out from reference TRBV7-3 and TRBJ1-2, the complete variable domain reads GAGVSQTPSNKVTEKGKYVELRCDPISGHTALYWYRQSLGQGPEFLIYFQGTGAADDSGLPNDRFFAVRPEGSVSTLKIQRTERGDSAVYLCASSLSRVDGYTFGSGTRLTVV.

This chain uses TRBV7-7 with TRBJ2-2; weak D call: TRBD2 (6 bases). This CDR3 has 15 amino acids. V lost 5 bases, J lost 8 bases, and 18 bases lay in between. Germline CDR1 SSHAT, CDR2 FNYEAQ (reference sequence). The CDR3 is CASSLRLVTTGELFF. The CDR3 bases are TGTGCCAGCAGCCTTAGACTAGTGACCACGGGGGAGCTGTTTTTT.

This clone occurred a few times. The J gene is TRBJ1-4, the V gene TRBV2; 7 nucleotides match TRBD1. J was trimmed by 6 bases and V by 7 bases; bases with no gene match: 2. The CDR3 totals 12 residues. CDR1 SNHLY and CDR2 FYNNEI come from the germline V gene. CDR3 bases: TGTGCCAGCACCACAGGGGATGAAAAACTGTTTTTT. Amino acid sequence: CASTTGDEKLFF.

The chain has TRBV19 and TRBJ2-7; TRBD1 aligns across 7 bases. The CDR3 loop spans 14 amino acids. The germline V gene encodes CDR1 LNHDA and CDR2 SQIVND (reference sequence). The ends lost 6 bases at V and 4 bases at J; junction bases unmatched: 9. CDR3: CASSRQGKEYEQYF. The CDR3 region has the DNA TGTGCCAGTAGCCGACAGGGCAAGGAATACGAGCAGTACTTC.

The chain carries TRBV6-5 and TRBJ1-5; maybe TRBD1 (5 bases). The CDR3 loop spans 13 amino acids. Between the trimmed V and J ends, which lost 6 bases and 1 base, there was a span of 7 bases. CDR1 MNHEY and CDR2 SVGAGI come from the germline V gene. CDR3: CASRGLSNQPQHF. CDR3 DNA sequence: TGTGCCAGCAGGGGGCTAAGCAATCAGCCCCAGCATTTT.

The CDR3 DNA sequence: TGTGCCAGCAGCAGGGACAACCACTATGGCTACACCTTC. Amino acid sequence: CASSRDNHYGYTF. V usage is TRBV5-5 and J usage is TRBJ1-2; perhaps TRBD1 as D (6 bases). This CDR3 contains 13 residues. Germline-derived CDR1 and CDR2 are SGHKS and YYEKEE (reference sequence). V lost 4 bases and J lost 3, with 10 bases in between.

This rearrangement joins TRBV19 to TRBJ2-1, with 11 bases aligning to TRBD2. Germline CDR1 LNHDA, CDR2 SQIVND (reference sequence). CDR3 length equals 16 residues. The V segment lost 3 bases and the J segment 3 bases; nucleotides outside the gene matches: 4. DNA for the CDR3: TGTGCCAGTAGTATCACGGGACTAGCGGTCTACAATGAGCAGTTCTTC. This gives the protein CASSITGLAVYNEQFF.

V is TRBV19 and J is TRBJ1-2; TRBD1 matches at 7 bases. From germline, CDR1 is LNHDA and CDR2 SQIVND (reference sequence). This CDR3 comprises 15 residues. V lost 8 bases to trimming and J lost 8 bases; unmatched junction nucleotides: 17. DNA of the CDR3: TGTGCCAGTGAAGGAGGGACAGACGGGCGTGGGGGCTACACCTTC. It translates to CASEGGTDGRGGYTF.

This clone turned up a few times. The rearrangement uses TRBV7-3 and TRBJ2-2; 10 positions match TRBD1. Germline V gene lookup returns CDR1 SGHTA and CDR2 FQGTGA. This CDR3 spans 17 amino acids. V shed 2 bases, J shed 5 bases, and the junction held 8 bases outside the gene matches. In DNA, the CDR3 is TGTGCCAGCAGCTTATTTGGGACAGGGGTTGGAACCGGGGAGCTGTTTTTT. The encoded protein is CASSLFGTGVGTGELFF.

The V and J genes are TRBV24-1 and TRBJ2-3, with TRBD1 matching over 7 bases. The CDR3 contains 16 residues. After removal of 3 bases from V and 4 bases from J, the junction contained 9 bases not matched to a gene. CDR1 is KGHDR, CDR2 SFDVKD, per germline. The CDR3 region is CATSDPGRGLPDTQYF. DNA for the CDR3: TGTGCCACCAGTGATCCCGGCAGGGGGTTACCAGATACGCAGTATTTT.

The chain is built from TRBV18 and TRBJ2-7; 8 nucleotides match TRBD2. CDR1 and CDR2 (germline): KGHSH, LQKENI. Trimming at V came to 2 bases and at J to 3 bases, leaving 6 bases not matched to a gene. The CDR3 is 15 amino acids. CDR3 residues: CASSPSSGGDYEQYF. The CDR3 DNA sequence: TGTGCCAGCTCACCATCTTCCGGGGGGGACTACGAGCAGTACTTC. Variable domain in full (rest from reference TRBV18 and TRBJ2-7): NAGVMQNPRHLVRRRGQEARLRCSPMKGHSHVYWYRQLPEEGLKFMVYLQKENIIDESGMPKERFSAEFPKEGPSILRIQQVVRGDSAAYFCASSPSSGGDYEQYFGPGTRLTVT.

CDR3 DNA sequence: TGTGCCAGCAGCGATAACTGGGGGCGCGGCTATGGCTACACCTTC. Its translation is CASSDNWGRGYGYTF. V usage is TRBV7-2 and J usage is TRBJ1-2, with D possibly TRBD1 on 6 matching bases. Trimming stripped 5 bases from V and 4 bases from J, with 17 bases between. CDR1 is SGHTA and CDR2 is FQGNSA in the germline V gene. The CDR3 runs to 15 residues.

This chain links TRBV5-8 with TRBJ2-6; 9 bases fit TRBD1. This CDR3 has 18 residues. CDR1 and CDR2 (germline): SGHTS, YDEGEE. Unmatched junction bases numbered 12, after V lost 4 bases and J lost 4 bases. CDR3 DNA sequence: TGTGCCAGCAGCACCCGGACTGGACAGGGGATCGGGGCCAACGTCCTGACTTTC. Translating gives CASSTRTGQGIGANVLTF.

V is TRBV10-3 and J is TRBJ2-1, with TRBD2 matching over 8 bases. V lost 3 bases to trimming and J lost 0 bases; unmatched junction nucleotides: 13. The CDR3 contains 19 residues. Germline V gives CDR1 ENHRY, CDR2 SYGVKD. CDR3 loop: CAISDLTKKGLGSYNEQFF. As DNA, the CDR3 is TGTGCCATCAGTGATTTAACTAAGAAGGGACTAGGCTCCTACAATGAGCAGTTCTTC.

The V call is TRBV29-1, the J call TRBJ2-3; 9 bases map to TRBD1. Germline CDR1 SQVTM, CDR2 ANQGSEA. The V segment lost 7 bases and the J segment 5 bases; nucleotides outside the gene matches: 4. The CDR3 runs to 12 residues. The CDR3 coding sequence is TGCAGCGCTGGGACAGGGATAGATACGCAGTATTTT. Protein sequence: CSAGTGIDTQYF.